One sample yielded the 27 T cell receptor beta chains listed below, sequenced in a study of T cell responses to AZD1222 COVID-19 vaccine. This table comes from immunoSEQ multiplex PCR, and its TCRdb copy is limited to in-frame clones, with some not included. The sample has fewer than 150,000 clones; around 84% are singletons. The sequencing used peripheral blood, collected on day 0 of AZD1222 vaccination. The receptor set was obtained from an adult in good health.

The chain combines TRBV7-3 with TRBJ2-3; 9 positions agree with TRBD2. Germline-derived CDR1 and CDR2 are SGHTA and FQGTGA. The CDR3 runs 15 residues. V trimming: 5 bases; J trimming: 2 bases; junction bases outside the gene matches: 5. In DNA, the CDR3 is TGTGCCAGCAGCCTCGGGACTAGCCCCACAGATACGCAGTATTTT. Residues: CASSLGTSPTDTQYF.

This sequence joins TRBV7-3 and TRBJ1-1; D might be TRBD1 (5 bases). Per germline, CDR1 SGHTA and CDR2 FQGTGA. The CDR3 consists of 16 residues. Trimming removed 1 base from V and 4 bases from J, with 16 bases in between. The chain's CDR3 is CASSLSYARGVTEAFF. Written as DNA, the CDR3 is TGTGCCAGCAGCTTAAGCTATGCTCGGGGGGTCACTGAAGCTTTCTTT.

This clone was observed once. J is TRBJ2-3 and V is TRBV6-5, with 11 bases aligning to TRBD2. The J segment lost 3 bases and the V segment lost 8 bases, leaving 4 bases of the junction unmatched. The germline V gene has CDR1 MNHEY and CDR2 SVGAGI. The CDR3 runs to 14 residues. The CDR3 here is CASRTSGRTDTQYF. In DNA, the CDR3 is TGTGCCAGCCGCACTAGCGGGAGAACAGATACGCAGTATTTT.

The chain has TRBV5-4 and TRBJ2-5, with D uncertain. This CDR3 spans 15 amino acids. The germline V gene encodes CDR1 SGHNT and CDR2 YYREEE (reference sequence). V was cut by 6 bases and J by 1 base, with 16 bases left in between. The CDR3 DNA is TGTGCCAGCACAAGGCTTGGAGCAATCCAAGAGACCCAGTACTTC. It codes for CASTRLGAIQETQYF.

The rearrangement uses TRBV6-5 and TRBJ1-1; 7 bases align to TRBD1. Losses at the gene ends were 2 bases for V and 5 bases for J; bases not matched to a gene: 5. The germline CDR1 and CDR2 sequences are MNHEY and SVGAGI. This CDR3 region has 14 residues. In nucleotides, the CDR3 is TGTGCCAGCAGTTACGAGGGGGCAAGAACTGAAGCTTTCTTT. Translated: CASSYEGARTEAFF.

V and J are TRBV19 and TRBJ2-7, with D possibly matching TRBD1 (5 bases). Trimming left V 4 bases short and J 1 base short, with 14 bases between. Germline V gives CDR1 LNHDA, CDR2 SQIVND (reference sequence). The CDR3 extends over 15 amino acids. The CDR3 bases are TGTGCCAGTAGTACCCAGGGCTCTGGGTCCTACGAGCAGTACTTC. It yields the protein CASSTQGSGSYEQYF.

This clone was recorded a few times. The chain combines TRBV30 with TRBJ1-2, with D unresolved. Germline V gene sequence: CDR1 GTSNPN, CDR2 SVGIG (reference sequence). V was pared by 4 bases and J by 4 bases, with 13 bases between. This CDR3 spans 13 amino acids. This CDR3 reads CAWTAQSLYGYTF. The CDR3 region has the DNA TGTGCCTGGACAGCACAGTCCCTCTATGGCTACACCTTC. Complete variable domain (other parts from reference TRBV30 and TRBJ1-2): SQTIHQWPATLVQPVGSPLSLECTVEGTSNPNLYWYRQAAGRGLQLLFYSVGIGQISSEVPQNLSASRPQDRQFILSSKKLLLSDSGFYLCAWTAQSLYGYTFGSGTRLTVV.

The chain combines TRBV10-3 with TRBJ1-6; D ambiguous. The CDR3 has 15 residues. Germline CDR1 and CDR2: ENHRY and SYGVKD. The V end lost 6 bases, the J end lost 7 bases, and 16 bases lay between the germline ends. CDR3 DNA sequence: TGTGCCATCAGCGCCGGGAGCCTCGAGAATTCACCCCTCCACTTT. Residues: CAISAGSLENSPLHF.

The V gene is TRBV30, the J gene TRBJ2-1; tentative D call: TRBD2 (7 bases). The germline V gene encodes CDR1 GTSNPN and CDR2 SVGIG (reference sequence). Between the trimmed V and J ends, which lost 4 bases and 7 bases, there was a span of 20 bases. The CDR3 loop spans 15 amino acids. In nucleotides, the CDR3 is TGTGCCTGGACTACCGGGGGGCTCAATGGGAATGAGCAGTTCTTC. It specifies CAWTTGGLNGNEQFF.

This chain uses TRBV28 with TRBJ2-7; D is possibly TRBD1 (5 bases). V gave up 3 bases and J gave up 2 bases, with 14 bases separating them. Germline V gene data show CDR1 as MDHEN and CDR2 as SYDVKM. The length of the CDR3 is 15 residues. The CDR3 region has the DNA TGTGCCAGCAGTTTGTCACAGTGGGGCACCTACGAGCAGTACTTC. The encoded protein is CASSLSQWGTYEQYF.

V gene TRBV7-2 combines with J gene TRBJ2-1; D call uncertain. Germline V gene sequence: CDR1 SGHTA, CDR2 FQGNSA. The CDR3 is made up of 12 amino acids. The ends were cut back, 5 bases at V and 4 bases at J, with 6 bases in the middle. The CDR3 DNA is TGTGCCAGCAGCGCCAGGTACAATGAGCAGTTCTTC. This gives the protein CASSARYNEQFF.

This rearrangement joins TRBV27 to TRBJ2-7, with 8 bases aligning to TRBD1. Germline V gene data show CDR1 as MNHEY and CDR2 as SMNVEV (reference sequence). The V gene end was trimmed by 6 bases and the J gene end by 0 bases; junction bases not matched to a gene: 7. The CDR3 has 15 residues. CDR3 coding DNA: TGTGCCAGCAGAAAGACAGGGGTTATCTCCTACGAGCAGTACTTC. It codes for CASRKTGVISYEQYF.

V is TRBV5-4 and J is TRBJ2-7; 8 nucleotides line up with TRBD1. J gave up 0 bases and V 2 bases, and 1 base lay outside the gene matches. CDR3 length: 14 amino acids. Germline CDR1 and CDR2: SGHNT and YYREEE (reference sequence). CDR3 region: CASSFDRGSYEQYF. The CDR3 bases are TGTGCCAGCAGCTTTGACAGGGGCTCCTACGAGCAGTACTTC.

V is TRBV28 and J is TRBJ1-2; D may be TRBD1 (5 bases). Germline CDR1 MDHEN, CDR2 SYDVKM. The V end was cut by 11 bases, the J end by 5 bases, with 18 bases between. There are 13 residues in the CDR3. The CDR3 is CASWDSRGYGYTF. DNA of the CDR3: TGTGCCTCTTGGGACTCCCGGGGGTATGGCTACACCTTC.

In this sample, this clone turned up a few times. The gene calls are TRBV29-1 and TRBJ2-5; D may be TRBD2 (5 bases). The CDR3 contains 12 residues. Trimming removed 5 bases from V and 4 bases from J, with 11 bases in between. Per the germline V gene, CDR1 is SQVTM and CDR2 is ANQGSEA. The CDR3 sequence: CSVRTVGETQYF. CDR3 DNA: TGCAGCGTTCGGACTGTTGGAGAGACCCAGTACTTC.

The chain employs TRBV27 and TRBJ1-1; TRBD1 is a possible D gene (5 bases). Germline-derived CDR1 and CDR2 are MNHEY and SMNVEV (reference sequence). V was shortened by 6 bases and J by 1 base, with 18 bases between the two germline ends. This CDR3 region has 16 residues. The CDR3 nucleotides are TGTGCCAGCAGACCCAGGGCAGGGTTGACGAACACTGAAGCTTTCTTT. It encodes CASRPRAGLTNTEAFF.

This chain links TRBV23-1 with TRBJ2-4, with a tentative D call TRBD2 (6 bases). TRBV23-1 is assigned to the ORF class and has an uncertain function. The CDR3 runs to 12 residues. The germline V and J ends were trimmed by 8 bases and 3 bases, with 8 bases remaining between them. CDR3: CASRRGKNIQYF. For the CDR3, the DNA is TGCGCCAGCCGGCGGGGCAAAAACATTCAGTACTTC.

CDR3 nucleotides: TGTGCCAGCACCGTCCGTACCTACAATGAGCAGTTCTTC. As protein: CASTVRTYNEQFF. The chain is built from TRBV2 and TRBJ2-1; no reliable D call. This CDR3 is 13 amino acids long. Trimming took off 7 bases at V and 2 bases at J, with 9 bases between the two ends. Germline assignment: CDR1 SNHLY and CDR2 FYNNEI.

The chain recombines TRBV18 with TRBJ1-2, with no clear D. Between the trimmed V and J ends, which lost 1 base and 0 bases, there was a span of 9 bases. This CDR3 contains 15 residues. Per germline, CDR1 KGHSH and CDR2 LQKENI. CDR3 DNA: TGTGCCAGCTCACCACAGGGCGGAGCTAACTATGGCTACACCTTC. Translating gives CASSPQGGANYGYTF.

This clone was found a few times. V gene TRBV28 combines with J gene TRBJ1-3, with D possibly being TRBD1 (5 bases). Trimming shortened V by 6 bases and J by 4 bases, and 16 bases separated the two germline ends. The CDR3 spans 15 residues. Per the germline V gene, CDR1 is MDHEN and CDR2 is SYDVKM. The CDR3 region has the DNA TGTGCCAGCAGGACCTCAGGGCTCTCCGGAAACACCATATATTTT. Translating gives CASRTSGLSGNTIYF.

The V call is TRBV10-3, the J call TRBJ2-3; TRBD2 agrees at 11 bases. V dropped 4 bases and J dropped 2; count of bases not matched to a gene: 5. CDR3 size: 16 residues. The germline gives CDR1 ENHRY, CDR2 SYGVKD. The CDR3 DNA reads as TGTGCCATCAGTGCCCTAGCGGGGGGTTCCACAGATACGCAGTATTTT. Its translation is CAISALAGGSTDTQYF.

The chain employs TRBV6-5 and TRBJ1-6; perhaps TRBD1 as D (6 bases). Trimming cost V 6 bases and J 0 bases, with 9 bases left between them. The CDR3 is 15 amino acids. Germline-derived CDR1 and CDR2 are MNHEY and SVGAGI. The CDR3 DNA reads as TGTGCCAGCAGGGACAGAAGCTCCTATAATTCACCCCTCCACTTT. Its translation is CASRDRSSYNSPLHF.

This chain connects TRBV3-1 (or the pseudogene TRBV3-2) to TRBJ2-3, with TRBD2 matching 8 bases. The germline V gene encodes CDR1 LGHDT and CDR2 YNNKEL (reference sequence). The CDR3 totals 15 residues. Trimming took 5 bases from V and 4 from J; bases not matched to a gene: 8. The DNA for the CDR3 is TGTGCCAGCAGCGGTTCCGGGACTAGAGCAGATACGCAGTATTTT. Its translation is CASSGSGTRADTQYF.

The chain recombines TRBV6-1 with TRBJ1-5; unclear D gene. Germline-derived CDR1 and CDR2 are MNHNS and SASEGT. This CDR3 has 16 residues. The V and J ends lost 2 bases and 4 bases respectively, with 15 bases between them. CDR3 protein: CASSEMSGVINQPQHF. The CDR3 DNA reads TGTGCCAGCAGTGAAATGAGTGGGGTCATTAATCAGCCCCAGCATTTT.

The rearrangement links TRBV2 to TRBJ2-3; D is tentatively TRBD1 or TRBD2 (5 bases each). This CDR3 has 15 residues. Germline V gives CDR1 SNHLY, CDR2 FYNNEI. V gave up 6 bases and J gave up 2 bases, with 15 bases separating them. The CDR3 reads CASSWNPGTTDTQYF. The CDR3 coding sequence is TGTGCCAGCAGCTGGAACCCAGGGACCACAGATACGCAGTATTTT.

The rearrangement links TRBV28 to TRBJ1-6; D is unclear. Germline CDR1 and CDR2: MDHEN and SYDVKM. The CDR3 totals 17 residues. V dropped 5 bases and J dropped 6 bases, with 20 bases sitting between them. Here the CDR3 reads CASSLQDRGLVNSPLHF. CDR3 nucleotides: TGTGCCAGCAGTCTGCAAGACCGGGGTTTGGTTAATTCACCCCTCCACTTT.

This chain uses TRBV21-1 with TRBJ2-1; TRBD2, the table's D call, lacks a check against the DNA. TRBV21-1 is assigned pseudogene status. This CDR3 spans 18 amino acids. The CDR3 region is CASSKALWEGGCYNEQFF. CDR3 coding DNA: TGTGCCAGCAGCAAAGCGCTTTGGGAGGGAGGGTGCTACAATGAGCAGTTCTTC.